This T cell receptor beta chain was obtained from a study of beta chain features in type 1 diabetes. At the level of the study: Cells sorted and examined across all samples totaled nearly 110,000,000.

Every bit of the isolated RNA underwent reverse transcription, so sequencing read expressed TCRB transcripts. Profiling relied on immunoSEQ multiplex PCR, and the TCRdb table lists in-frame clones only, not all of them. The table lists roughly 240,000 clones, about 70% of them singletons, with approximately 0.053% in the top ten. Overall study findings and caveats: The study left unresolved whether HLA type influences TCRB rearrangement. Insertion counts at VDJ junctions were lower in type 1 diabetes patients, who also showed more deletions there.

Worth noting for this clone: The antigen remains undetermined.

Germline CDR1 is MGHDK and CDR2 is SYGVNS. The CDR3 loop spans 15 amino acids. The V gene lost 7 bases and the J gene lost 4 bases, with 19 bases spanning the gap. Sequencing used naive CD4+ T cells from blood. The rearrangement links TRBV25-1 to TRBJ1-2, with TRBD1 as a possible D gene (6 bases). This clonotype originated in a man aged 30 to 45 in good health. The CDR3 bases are TGTGCCAGCAAACCGGAACCACAGGGTGCCTATGGCTACACCTTC. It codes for CASKPEPQGAYGYTF.